There are a few counts of the clone carrying this T cell receptor (beta chain). The antigen is undetermined. This sample was included in a study of T-cell memory formation after mild COVID-19. Study information: For the most part, TCR clusters were specific to one donor.

In TCRdb, the 5' RACE reads were re-called with MiXCR into one record per CDR3 protein. Counted here are 400,000 to 450,000 distinct CDR3 sequences, 15% to 20% occurring once; the ten biggest clones make up 20% to 25%. Germline V gives CDR1 MNHEY, CDR2 SMNVEV (reference sequence). The V gene lost 2 bases and the J gene lost 5 bases, with 12 bases spanning the gap. The CDR3 has 14 amino acids. Broader study findings: Mostly located in CM and EM were contracting CD4+ clones, with contracting CD8+ clones located in EMRA.

The genes are TRBV27 and TRBJ2-5; maybe TRBD2 (6 bases). Sequencing used PBMCs or a T cell subset sorted from them (not recorded which). The source is a man between 18 and 29 years old who had mild COVID-19 (a few samples of this study predate the infection). Cell type and time point are not known. The CDR3 DNA is TGTGCCAGCAGTTTAGTCGGGGGACGGGAGACCCAGTACTTC. Translation: CASSLVGGRETQYF.